These 22 T cell receptor beta chains were all obtained from the same sample, sequenced in a study of graft-versus-host responses after intestinal transplantation. Here immunoSEQ multiplex PCR was the method, and the copy in TCRdb shows in-frame clones only, minus some. The sample lists fewer than 45,000 clones; just under 95% were seen once. The sample consisted of PBMCs, taken 16 days after intestinal transplant. The receptors stem from a human patient who received an intestinal transplant, so some T cells may come from the graft donor.

CDR3 sequence reads: CASSSLIAGGPSDTQYF. DNA of the CDR3: TGTGCCAGCAGTTCCCTCATCGCGGGAGGGCCATCGGATACGCAGTATTTT. The chain carries TRBV27 and TRBJ2-3; TRBD2 agrees at 9 bases. Germline values: CDR1 MNHEY, CDR2 SMNVEV (reference sequence). CDR3 size: 17 residues. Losses at the gene ends were 4 bases for V and 6 bases for J; bases not matched to a gene: 14.

The chain joins TRBV28 to TRBJ2-7; 13 bases are shared with TRBD2. The ends lost 2 bases at V and 4 bases at J; junction bases unmatched: 8. The CDR3 is made up of 17 amino acids. Germline CDR1 reads MDHEN; CDR2 reads SYDVKM. The CDR3 sequence: CASSLEPGLAGFYEQYF. In DNA form, the CDR3 reads TGTGCCAGCAGTTTAGAGCCGGGACTAGCGGGATTTTACGAGCAGTACTTC.

The chain combines TRBV28 with TRBJ2-2, with D possibly being TRBD2 (5 bases). Trimming took 5 bases from V and 0 from J, leaving 10 bases between them. The CDR3 sequence is 15 residues long. Germline CDR1 is MDHEN and CDR2 is SYDVKM. The DNA for the CDR3 is TGTGCCAGCAGTCTGGACTGGACGAACACCGGGGAGCTGTTTTTT. Its protein product is CASSLDWTNTGELFF.

This rearrangement joins TRBV27 to TRBJ2-1; D uncertain. Trimming removed 3 bases at V and 1 base at J, with 19 bases between. Germline CDR1 MNHEY, CDR2 SMNVEV (reference sequence). The CDR3 sequence is 18 residues long. The CDR3: CASSFRPGPVLSYNEQFF. The DNA of the CDR3 is TGTGCCAGCAGTTTCCGTCCGGGCCCAGTACTGTCCTACAATGAGCAGTTCTTC.

J is TRBJ1-5 and V is TRBV5-5; D not resolved. Per the germline V gene, CDR1 is SGHKS and CDR2 is YYEKEE (reference sequence). V dropped 0 bases and J dropped 0 bases, with 7 bases sitting between them. This CDR3 has 15 residues. The CDR3 sequence is CASSLGVYSNQPQHF. The CDR3 DNA sequence: TGTGCCAGCAGCTTGGGAGTATATAGCAATCAGCCCCAGCATTTT.

The chain is built from TRBV28 and TRBJ2-7, with D hard to call. V was shortened by 6 bases and J by 0 bases, with 15 bases between the two germline ends. Germline CDR1 reads MDHEN; CDR2 reads SYDVKM. This CDR3 has 15 amino acids. CDR3 sequence reads: CASRSDTDLSYEQYF. In DNA form, the CDR3 reads TGTGCCAGCAGATCAGACACCGACCTCTCCTACGAGCAGTACTTC.

Only one count was recorded for this clone. The chain joins TRBV4-3 to TRBJ2-1; TRBD2 matches 15 bases. The CDR3 is 17 residues long. V dropped 0 bases and J dropped 7; count of bases not matched to a gene: 4. Germline assignment: CDR1 LGHNA and CDR2 YSLEER. CDR3 in DNA: TGCGCCAGCAGCCAAGATCACGGGACTAGCGGGGGGAATGAGCAGTTCTTC. Protein: CASSQDHGTSGGNEQFF.

To note about this clone: This CDR3 is also generated by other DNA sequences in the sample. The chain couples TRBV5-1 to TRBJ2-3; 14 nucleotides agree with TRBD2. The trim removed 0 bases at V and 6 bases at J, leaving 15 bases unmatched. The CDR3 contains 20 residues. Germline assignment: CDR1 SGHRS and CDR2 YFSETQ. The CDR3 protein is CASSLVRLAGGPILFDTQYF. DNA for the CDR3: TGCGCCAGCAGCTTGGTTCGACTAGCGGGAGGGCCGATTTTGTTTGATACGCAGTATTTT.

V is TRBV11-1 and J is TRBJ2-3, with a tentative D call TRBD2 (7 bases). The CDR3 runs 15 residues. Germline lookup yields CDR1 SGHAT and CDR2 FQDESV (reference sequence). Trimming cost V 2 bases and J 4 bases, with 13 bases left between them. The DNA for the CDR3 is TGTGCCAGCAGCTTAAGGAGGGGGGGGGCAGATACGCAGTATTTT. This gives the protein CASSLRRGGADTQYF.

This sequence joins TRBV7-6 and TRBJ2-1; 9 bases align to TRBD2. The CDR3 is 16 amino acids. CDR1 SGHVS and CDR2 FNYEAQ come from the germline V gene. The V gene end was trimmed by 1 base and the J gene end by 4 bases; junction bases not matched to a gene: 5. CDR3 nucleotide sequence: TGTGCCAGCAGCTTAGGGGCTAGCGGGGATTACAATGAGCAGTTCTTC. Its translation: CASSLGASGDYNEQFF. The variable domain in full, with the rest retrieved from reference TRBV7-6 and TRBJ2-1, is GAGVSQSPRYKVTKRGQDVALRCDPISGHVSLYWYRQALGQGPEFLTYFNYEAQQDKSGLPNDRFSAERPEGSISTLTIQRTEQRDSAMYRCASSLGASGDYNEQFFGPGTRLTVL.

This clone was counted a single time. This chain connects TRBV28 to TRBJ2-3; perhaps TRBD1 as D (5 bases). The CDR3 is made up of 14 amino acids. Germline V lookup: CDR1 MDHEN, CDR2 SYDVKM. With 6 bases removed from V and 4 bases from J, the gap between germline ends came to 14 bases. The CDR3 spells CASRIDSRADTQYF. CDR3 DNA sequence: TGTGCCAGCAGGATAGACAGCCGGGCAGATACGCAGTATTTT.

The CDR3 spells CASSLERHNEQFF. Here the CDR3 DNA reads TGTGCCAGCAGTTTGGAGCGGCATAATGAGCAGTTCTTC. The gene calls are TRBV27 and TRBJ2-1; TRBD2 might be the D (5 bases). Trimming took off 3 bases at V and 7 bases at J, with 10 bases between the two ends. The CDR3 totals 13 residues. Germline V gene sequence: CDR1 MNHEY, CDR2 SMNVEV (reference sequence).

The rearrangement uses TRBV7-3 and TRBJ2-1, with TRBD2 matching over 13 bases. With V trimmed by 3 bases and J by 8 bases, 7 bases remained unmatched. Germline CDR1 SGHTA, CDR2 FQGTGA. CDR3 length: 16 amino acids. The CDR3 sequence: CASSFGLAGDRDEQFF. The CDR3 DNA sequence: TGTGCCAGCAGCTTCGGACTAGCGGGAGACAGGGATGAGCAGTTCTTC.

CDR3 coding DNA: TGTGCCAGCAGGACAAATCGGGAGCTGTTTTTT. Translating it yields CASRTNRELFF. The gene calls are TRBV6-1 and TRBJ2-2; no firm D call. Between the trimmed V and J ends, which lost 6 bases and 9 bases, there was a span of 8 bases. The CDR3 contains 11 residues. Germline values: CDR1 MNHNS, CDR2 SASEGT.

This chain connects TRBV7-9 to TRBJ2-5; D uncertain. The DNA matches TRBJ2-7 better at its end, which makes the J call doubtful. CDR3 length: 12 amino acids. Germline V gene data show CDR1 as SEHNR and CDR2 as FQNEAQ (reference sequence). The DNA of the CDR3 is TGTGCCAGCAGCCCTAACTCCTACGAGCAGTACTTC. This gives the protein CASSPNSYEQYF.

This chain joins TRBV10-3 and TRBJ1-6; 8 bases agree with TRBD1. V lost 4 bases, J lost 4 bases, and 6 bases stayed unmatched. CDR3 length equals 16 residues. Germline V gene lookup returns CDR1 ENHRY and CDR2 SYGVKD. The CDR3 region has the DNA TGTGCCATCAGTGTGGCGGGACAGGTTTATAATTCACCCCTCCACTTT. This translates into CAISVAGQVYNSPLHF.

V gene TRBV7-9 combines with J gene TRBJ2-1; 12 bases align to TRBD2. The germline CDR1 and CDR2 sequences are SEHNR and FQNEAQ (reference sequence). The CDR3 has 16 amino acids. V shed 11 bases, J shed 15 bases, and the junction held 23 bases outside the gene matches. CDR3 sequence: CARSDATSGSMVELFF. CDR3 nucleotide sequence: TGTGCCCGGTCCGACGCGACTAGCGGGAGTATGGTTGAATTGTTCTTC.

V usage is TRBV30 and J usage is TRBJ2-2, with no clear D. Germline loops: CDR1 GTSNPN, CDR2 SVGIG (reference sequence). The CDR3 totals 13 residues. Trimming took off 0 bases at V and 2 bases at J, with 4 bases between the two ends. In nucleotides, the CDR3 is TGTGCCTGGAGTGTAGGTAACACCGGGGAGCTGTTTTTT. Translated, it gives CAWSVGNTGELFF.

This clone was counted a single time. V usage is TRBV5-6 and J usage is TRBJ1-2; D possibly corresponds to TRBD1 (5 bases). V gave up 0 bases and J gave up 5 bases, with 17 bases separating them. CDR1 is SGHDT, CDR2 YYEEEE, per germline. The CDR3 sequence is 16 residues long. The CDR3 DNA reads TGTGCCAGCAGCTTGGATGGGGGAAGATCCTTATATGGCTACACCTTC. It is translated as CASSLDGGRSLYGYTF.

V gene TRBV28 combines with J gene TRBJ2-7; TRBD2 is a possible D gene (6 bases). CDR3 length: 12 residues. The V gene lost 11 bases and the J gene lost 1 base, with 12 bases spanning the gap. The germline V gene has CDR1 MDHEN and CDR2 SYDVKM. DNA for the CDR3: TGTGCCGCGGGGCGAGCTTCCTACGAGCAGTACTTC. Protein sequence: CAAGRASYEQYF.

The chain joins TRBV13 to TRBJ1-1; 8 bases are a match to TRBD1. The CDR3 length is 15 residues. V lost 3 bases, J lost 1 base, and 4 bases stayed unmatched. CDR1 and CDR2 (germline): PRHDT, FYEKMQ (reference sequence). The CDR3 nucleotides are TGTGCCAGCAGCTTCACCGGGACAGGGAACACTGAAGCTTTCTTT. Translated: CASSFTGTGNTEAFF.

The chain is built from TRBV10-1 and TRBJ2-3, with 10 bases lining up with TRBD1. The germline gives CDR1 WNHNN, CDR2 SYGVQD (reference sequence). This CDR3 is 20 amino acids long. Unmatched junction bases numbered 16, after V lost 3 bases and J lost 1 base. CDR3 in DNA: TGCGCCAGCAGTGATGCTCCTGGGACAGGGGAATTGGCCCGCACAGATACGCAGTATTTT. Amino acids: CASSDAPGTGELARTDTQYF.